This T cell receptor beta chain stems from a study of blood T cell repertoires in COVID-19. Only in-frame clones appear in the TCRdb table, and some are missing; sequencing was by immunoSEQ multiplex PCR. The data show roughly 140,000 clones, 81% seen once. Trimming cost V 6 bases and J 3 bases, with 9 bases left between them. Germline V gene lookup returns CDR1 MNHEY and CDR2 SVGAGI. The CDR3 length is 12 residues. J is TRBJ2-7 and V is TRBV6-5; the D gene is possibly TRBD2 (5 bases). The origin of this receptor is a human donor in a cohort sampled during active COVID-19. The sequencing sample was made of peripheral blood. CDR3 protein: CASRRADYEQYF. In DNA form, the CDR3 reads TGTGCCAGCAGGAGGGCAGACTACGAGCAGTACTTC.